A selection of T cell receptor beta chains follows, all from one sample in a study of cytotoxic CD8 clonotypes in ibrutinib-treated CLL. Clones were read by immunoSEQ multiplex PCR, and TCRdb kept only the in-frame ones, dropping some. Here the sample spans some 120,000 clones, approximately 58% being singletons. This specimen was PBMCs, taken after 24 months of ibrutinib treatment. These receptors originate from a human donor with chronic lymphocytic leukemia. Each CDR3 is given with its conserved first and last residue. Fields, in order: D gene, J gene, V gene, clone size, CDR3 protein, CDR3 DNA. The D gene is left open where the match is weak. Size values are once, few and many counts, or a class for expanded clones, and some rows have none.

D: .; J: TRBJ1-2; V: TRBV14; size: few; CDR3: CASSQLAEGYTF; DNA: TGTGCCAGCAGCCAATTAGCAGAAGGCTACACCTTC
D: .; J: TRBJ1-3; V: TRBV15; size: .; CDR3: CATSRDTSGAGNTIYF; DNA: TGTGCCACCAGCAGAGACACGTCAGGGGCTGGAAACACCATATATTTT
D: .; J: TRBJ2-2; V: TRBV7-6; size: .; CDR3: CASRSGPSSRGSPSVAGELFF; DNA: TGTGCCAGCCGCTCGGGGCCTTCGAGCAGGGGAAGTCCGTCCGTCGCCGGGGAGCTGTTTTTT
D: .; J: TRBJ1-5; V: TRBV30; size: .; CDR3: CAWSQEGGNQPQHF; DNA: TGTGCCTGGTCTCAGGAGGGGGGAAATCAGCCCCAGCATTTT
D: TRBD1; J: TRBJ2-1; V: TRBV20-1; size: few; CDR3: CSPRTGDEQFF; DNA: TGCAGCCCAAGGACAGGGGATGAGCAGTTCTTC
D: TRBD1; J: TRBJ2-3; V: TRBV5-1; size: .; CDR3: CASSPAWDRDTQYF; DNA: TGCGCCAGCAGCCCTGCGTGGGACAGAGATACGCAGTATTTT
D: TRBD1; J: TRBJ1-2; V: TRBV25-1; size: .; CDR3: CARIRGLGNYGYTF; DNA: TGTGCCAGAATCAGGGGGCTAGGAAACTATGGCTACACCTTC
D: TRBD2; J: TRBJ2-7; V: TRBV5-1; size: .; CDR3: CASSLASSAGGPHEQYF; DNA: TGCGCCAGCAGCTTGGCCTCGTCAGCGGGGGGGCCACACGAGCAGTACTTC
D: .; J: TRBJ2-7; V: TRBV18; size: .; CDR3: CASAREYEQYF; DNA: TGTGCCAGCGCCAGGGAGTACGAGCAGTACTTC
D: .; J: TRBJ1-4; V: TRBV2; size: .; CDR3: CASSGQSTNEKLFF; DNA: TGTGCCAGCAGTGGTCAGTCAACTAATGAAAAACTGTTTTTT
D: TRBD1; J: TRBJ2-7; V: TRBV9; size: few; CDR3: CASSMGQGYEQYF; DNA: TGTGCCAGCAGCATGGGACAGGGCTACGAGCAGTACTTC
D: .; J: TRBJ2-7; V: TRBV28; size: few; CDR3: CASSLGVLSYEQYF; DNA: TGTGCCAGCAGTTTGGGGGTCCTCTCCTACGAGCAGTACTTC
D: .; J: TRBJ2-7; V: TRBV18; size: .; CDR3: CASSSGRQGAGNEQYF; DNA: TGTGCCAGCTCATCAGGTCGTCAGGGAGCAGGCAACGAGCAGTACTTC
D: TRBD1; J: TRBJ1-2; V: TRBV18; size: .; CDR3: CASSQGQNYGYTF; DNA: TGTGCCAGCTCCCAGGGACAGAACTATGGCTACACCTTC
D: TRBD1; J: TRBJ2-2; V: TRBV6-1; size: few; CDR3: CASSELRPQASGGWKTGELFF; DNA: TGTGCCAGCAGTGAACTAAGGCCCCAGGCGTCAGGGGGTTGGAAGACCGGGGAGCTGTTTTTT
D: .; J: TRBJ2-2; V: TRBV27; size: many; CDR3: CASTDPGGEELFF; DNA: TGTGCCAGCACCGACCCAGGGGGGGAGGAGCTGTTTTTT
D: .; J: TRBJ2-1; V: TRBV5-1; size: .; CDR3: CASSLDGSGSYNEQFF; DNA: TGCGCCAGCAGCTTGGACGGGTCGGGTTCCTACAATGAGCAGTTCTTC
D: .; J: TRBJ2-7; V: TRBV5-1; size: .; CDR3: CASSSAGRGSYEQYF; DNA: TGCGCCAGCAGCTCGGCAGGGCGTGGCTCCTACGAGCAGTACTTC
D: TRBD1; J: TRBJ1-5; V: TRBV6-1; size: .; CDR3: CASSEQGAQPQHF; DNA: TGTGCCAGCAGTGAACAGGGGGCTCAGCCCCAGCATTTT
D: .; J: TRBJ1-5; V: TRBV30; size: few; CDR3: CAWSKDGGPQHF; DNA: TGTGCCTGGAGTAAGGATGGGGGTCCCCAGCATTTT
D: .; J: TRBJ2-7; V: TRBV6-5; size: few; CDR3: CASSLQGSSYEQYF; DNA: TGTGCCAGCAGTCTTCAAGGCAGTTCCTACGAGCAGTACTTC
D: TRBD1; J: TRBJ2-1; V: TRBV11-3; size: .; CDR3: CASSLHDRGARLNEQFF; DNA: TGTGCCAGCAGCTTACATGACAGGGGCGCAAGACTTAATGAGCAGTTCTTC
D: .; J: TRBJ2-2; V: TRBV19; size: .; CDR3: CASYKKDSPTGELFF; DNA: TGTGCCAGCTACAAGAAAGACAGCCCCACCGGGGAGCTGTTTTTT
D: .; J: TRBJ2-7; V: TRBV6-6; size: few; CDR3: CASRAVADEQYF; DNA: TGTGCCAGCAGGGCGGTCGCCGACGAGCAGTACTTC
D: TRBD1; J: TRBJ1-4; V: TRBV9; size: many; CDR3: CASSLPTGGTEKLFF; DNA: TGTGCCAGCAGCCTACCGACAGGGGGTACAGAAAAACTGTTTTTT
D: TRBD2; J: TRBJ2-7; V: TRBV7-3; size: .; CDR3: CASSPDRGAYEQYF; DNA: TGTGCCAGCAGCCCCGATCGGGGGGCCTACGAGCAGTACTTC
D: .; J: TRBJ1-1; V: TRBV29-1; size: .; CDR3: CSPREGGNTEAFF; DNA: TGCAGCCCGAGGGAAGGCGGGAACACTGAAGCTTTCTTT
D: .; J: TRBJ1-5; V: TRBV30; size: few; CDR3: CAWSEQGRQPQHF; DNA: TGTGCCTGGAGTGAACAGGGAAGACAGCCCCAGCATTTT
D: .; J: TRBJ2-3; V: TRBV5-1; size: few; CDR3: CASSFGQNTDTQYF; DNA: TGCGCCAGCAGCTTCGGACAGAACACAGATACGCAGTATTTT
D: .; J: TRBJ1-6; V: TRBV5-4; size: .; CDR3: CASSSQGPLHF; DNA: TGTGCCAGCAGCTCGCAAGGACCCCTCCACTTT
D: .; J: TRBJ2-6; V: TRBV5-1; size: few; CDR3: CASSLMGAGANVLTF; DNA: TGCGCCAGCAGCCTCATGGGGGCTGGGGCCAACGTCCTGACTTTC
D: TRBD1; J: TRBJ2-1; V: TRBV7-7; size: .; CDR3: CASSYTGDNEQFF; DNA: TGTGCTAGCAGCTACACAGGGGACAATGAGCAGTTCTTC
D: .; J: TRBJ1-4; V: TRBV6-1; size: .; CDR3: CATLGRAVDSEKLFF; DNA: TGTGCCACCCTGGGAAGGGCCGTTGATTCTGAAAAACTGTTTTTT
D: .; J: TRBJ2-3; V: TRBV30; size: once; CDR3: CAWSLGSPHTDTQYF; DNA: TGTGCCTGGAGCCTCGGGTCACCTCACACAGATACGCAGTATTTT
D: .; J: TRBJ2-2; V: TRBV4-3; size: .; CDR3: CASSQDWGNTGELFF; DNA: TGCGCCAGCAGCCAAGATTGGGGGAACACCGGGGAGCTGTTTTTT
D: .; J: TRBJ1-1; V: TRBV30; size: .; CDR3: CAWGVLNTEAFF; DNA: TGTGCCTGGGGGGTTTTGAACACTGAAGCTTTCTTT
D: TRBD2; J: TRBJ2-5; V: TRBV14; size: .; CDR3: CASSFRTSGQETQYF; DNA: TGTGCCAGCAGCTTCCGGACTAGCGGTCAAGAGACCCAGTACTTC
D: .; J: TRBJ1-2; V: TRBV30; size: .; CDR3: CAYSTGYGYTF; DNA: TGTGCCTACTCAACGGGGTATGGCTACACCTTC
D: TRBD1; J: TRBJ2-2; V: TRBV5-1; size: .; CDR3: CASSQGGTNGELFF; DNA: TGCGCCAGCAGTCAAGGGGGCACGAACGGGGAGCTGTTTTTT
D: .; J: TRBJ1-6; V: TRBV7-3; size: .; CDR3: CASSLDQGNPLHF; DNA: TGTGCCAGCAGCTTAGATCAGGGTAATCCCCTCCACTTT
D: TRBD2; J: TRBJ2-1; V: TRBV9; size: .; CDR3: CASSGGNNEQFF; DNA: TGTGCCAGTAGCGGGGGCAACAATGAGCAGTTCTTC
D: .; J: TRBJ2-5; V: TRBV15; size: .; CDR3: CATSREGETQYF; DNA: TGTGCCACCAGCAGAGAAGGGGAGACCCAGTACTTC
D: .; J: TRBJ2-5; V: TRBV2; size: few; CDR3: CASSPLRQETQYF; DNA: TGTGCCAGCAGTCCCTTGAGGCAAGAGACCCAGTACTTC
D: .; J: TRBJ1-2; V: TRBV15; size: .; CDR3: CATSRDGNYGYTF; DNA: TGTGCCACCAGCAGGGACGGAAACTATGGCTACACCTTC
D: TRBD1; J: TRBJ1-1; V: TRBV19; size: .; CDR3: CASSKKTGGTEAFF; DNA: TGTGCCAGTAGTAAAAAGACAGGGGGGACTGAAGCTTTCTTT
D: .; J: TRBJ2-5; V: TRBV30; size: .; CDR3: CAWSVLGDQETQYF; DNA: TGTGCCTGGAGTGTACTGGGAGACCAAGAGACCCAGTACTTC
D: TRBD1; J: TRBJ1-1; V: TRBV5-1; size: few; CDR3: CASSSPTGARDTEAFF; DNA: TGCGCCAGCAGCTCACCCACAGGGGCCCGGGACACTGAAGCTTTCTTT
D: .; J: TRBJ2-2; V: TRBV6-5; size: .; CDR3: CASSKGDTYTGELFF; DNA: TGTGCCAGCAGTAAGGGGGACACATATACCGGGGAGCTGTTTTTT
D: .; J: TRBJ1-6; V: TRBV6-1; size: once; CDR3: CASSEQGSYNSPLHF; DNA: TGTGCCAGCAGTGAACAGGGTTCCTATAATTCACCCCTCCACTTT
D: TRBD1; J: TRBJ1-1; V: TRBV30; size: .; CDR3: CAGDRDHYTEAFF; DNA: TGTGCCGGGGACAGGGACCATTACACTGAAGCTTTCTTT
D: .; J: TRBJ2-2; V: TRBV9; size: .; CDR3: CASSVVGAGELFF; DNA: TGTGCCAGCAGCGTAGTGGGCGCCGGGGAGCTGTTTTTT
D: .; J: TRBJ2-3; V: TRBV29-1; size: .; CDR3: CSVVESADTQYF; DNA: TGCAGCGTTGTAGAGTCGGCAGATACGCAGTATTTT
D: .; J: TRBJ2-7; V: TRBV7-6; size: few; CDR3: CASSRGSLGSYEQYF; DNA: TGTGCCAGCAGCAGGGGTTCCCTTGGCTCCTACGAGCAGTACTTC
D: .; J: TRBJ1-1; V: TRBV7-3; size: few; CDR3: CASSLTFRDTEAFF; DNA: TGTGCCAGCAGCTTAACGTTCCGTGACACTGAAGCTTTCTTT
D: TRBD2; J: TRBJ2-1; V: TRBV29-1; size: .; CDR3: CSVPYSIRGGPFF; DNA: TGCAGCGTTCCTTACTCTATTCGGGGGGGCCCGTTCTTC
D: .; J: TRBJ2-1; V: TRBV4-2; size: many; CDR3: CASSQDKGPGDEQFF; DNA: TGTGCCAGCAGCCAAGATAAGGGCCCCGGTGATGAGCAGTTCTTC
D: TRBD1; J: TRBJ2-3; V: TRBV7-9; size: .; CDR3: CASSRTGATDTQYF; DNA: TGTGCCAGCAGCAGGACAGGGGCCACAGATACGCAGTATTTT
D: .; J: TRBJ1-3; V: TRBV19; size: .; CDR3: CASSGTESGNTIYF; DNA: TGTGCCAGTAGTGGGACGGAATCTGGAAACACCATATATTTT
D: .; J: TRBJ1-6; V: TRBV27; size: many; CDR3: CASSLLIYNSPLHF; DNA: TGTGCCAGCAGTTTATTAATCTATAATTCACCCCTCCACTTT
D: TRBD1; J: TRBJ1-4; V: TRBV19; size: .; CDR3: CASSPQGAPEKLFF; DNA: TGTGCCAGTAGTCCCCAGGGGGCCCCGGAAAAACTGTTTTTT